A selection of T cell receptor beta chains follows, all from one sample in a study of blood T cell repertoires in COVID-19. The protocol was immunoSEQ multiplex PCR, while the TCRdb copy is restricted to in-frame clones and leaves out a portion. This sample has about 400,000 clones; around 89% occur once, and the top ten carry approximately 1.2%. Material: peripheral blood. The receptor source for this set is a man aged 35-49 years with acute or convalescent COVID-19. CDR3s leave out the opening cysteine and the closing phenylalanine or tryptophan.

J,V,CDR3
TRBJ1-5,TRBV6-1,ASRRGLFSNQPQH
TRBJ2-7,TRBV6-5,ASSWGLAGSIYEQY
TRBJ2-1,TRBV24-1,ATSDPGEKDEQF
TRBJ1-1,TRBV10-3,AISDRDTEAF
TRBJ1-2,TRBV30,AWPNDGGFGYGYT
TRBJ2-7,TRBV20-1,SATGGYEQY
TRBJ1-1,TRBV7-2,ASSLAQTLPTEAF
TRBJ2-1,TRBV20-1,SARIVTEQF
TRBJ2-3,TRBV12-5,ASNSGPTQDTQY
TRBJ1-6,TRBV28,ASSLAHKGSPLH
TRBJ1-2,TRBV11-2,ASSPGPGPRGSYT
TRBJ1-1,TRBV9,ASSVDHSGRNTEAF
TRBJ2-7,TRBV7-9,ASSSYEQY
TRBJ2-7,TRBV27,ASNPGQGF
TRBJ2-2,TRBV19,ASSIKAGGNTGELF
TRBJ2-1,TRBV3-1/TRBV3-2,ASSQDLKWTSGGFQV
TRBJ2-7,TRBV27,ASSLSDTLFSYEQY
TRBJ2-1,TRBV5-4,ASSWGGHTNNEQF
TRBJ2-7,TRBV29-1,SVAGGDSYEQY
TRBJ2-1,TRBV7-9,ASSLDGGRGVDEQF
TRBJ2-7,TRBV6-2/TRBV6-3,ASSYSLGQGLSYEQY
TRBJ2-5,TRBV5-8,ASSFWTSGSRETQY
TRBJ2-2,TRBV7-9,ASSPSGRANTGELF
TRBJ1-2,TRBV7-8,ASSKRDGANYGYT
TRBJ1-2,TRBV28,ASSLTGGYGYT
TRBJ1-1,TRBV7-3,ASSPTGNRHTEAF
TRBJ1-2,TRBV30,AWTGAYGYT
TRBJ2-7,TRBV19,ASSIFRTGADYEQY
TRBJ2-3,TRBV7-3,ASSPLPRGSGGSTDTQY
TRBJ1-6,TRBV4-3,ASSRTGTGDSPLH
TRBJ2-2,TRBV5-1,ASSTPLTGGNTGELF
TRBJ2-1,TRBV28,ASRSASGVDEQF
TRBJ2-1,TRBV27,ASSSPLAGGLSGEQF
TRBJ1-2,TRBV19,ASSSTGTGGGYGYT
TRBJ2-7,TRBV28,ASTATFSYEQY
TRBJ2-1,TRBV28,ASSSTGDNEQF
TRBJ2-7,TRBV4-3,ASSQEAGTGGNEQY
TRBJ2-7,TRBV30,AWSMTAPYEQY
TRBJ1-4,TRBV29-1,SVADRAFNEKLF
TRBJ1-1,TRBV2,ASSFYLLNTEAF
TRBJ1-1,TRBV6-1,ASSEARGTEAF
TRBJ1-1,TRBV5-1,ASSSLQGDDTEAF
TRBJ1-4,TRBV5-1,ASRAGTANNEKLF
TRBJ2-7,TRBV7-9,ASSLAGTGNHYEQY
TRBJ1-1,TRBV6-5,ASSYAGTGVNTEAF
TRBJ1-1,TRBV6-5,ASSYSKSNTEAF
TRBJ2-7,TRBV11-2,ASSLGALSSYEQY
TRBJ1-1,TRBV6-5,ASSLSDSNTEAF
TRBJ2-5,TRBV18,ASSTTGGRETQY
TRBJ2-3,TRBV5-6,ASSVLRRTDTQY
TRBJ2-7,TRBV29-1,SAVAGTYEQY